This T cell receptor beta chain derives from a study of blood T cells in healthy people across ages. Germline values: CDR1 SGHDN, CDR2 FVKESK. V was shortened by 2 bases and J by 0 bases, with 4 bases between the two germline ends. The CDR3 runs 13 residues. Comments on this clonotype: Its specificity is unknown.

Study conclusions and caveats: In these data, TCR beta diversity tracked strongly with naive T cell percentage.

A sample-barcoded 5' primer and a J-beta primer mix were used in a second PCR of about 7 to 12 cycles. TCRdb processed the 5' RACE reads anew with MiXCR; each CDR3 protein has one entry. The data show under 750,000 distinct CDR3 sequences, with around 48% seen just once and approximately 23% held by the top ten. V gene TRBV14 combines with J gene TRBJ1-1; D not certain. The sample comprised blood. The origin of this receptor is a man older than 75 in good health. The CDR3: CASSQLLNTEAFF. The CDR3 nucleotides are TGTGCCAGCAGCCAACTCCTGAACACTGAAGCTTTCTTT.